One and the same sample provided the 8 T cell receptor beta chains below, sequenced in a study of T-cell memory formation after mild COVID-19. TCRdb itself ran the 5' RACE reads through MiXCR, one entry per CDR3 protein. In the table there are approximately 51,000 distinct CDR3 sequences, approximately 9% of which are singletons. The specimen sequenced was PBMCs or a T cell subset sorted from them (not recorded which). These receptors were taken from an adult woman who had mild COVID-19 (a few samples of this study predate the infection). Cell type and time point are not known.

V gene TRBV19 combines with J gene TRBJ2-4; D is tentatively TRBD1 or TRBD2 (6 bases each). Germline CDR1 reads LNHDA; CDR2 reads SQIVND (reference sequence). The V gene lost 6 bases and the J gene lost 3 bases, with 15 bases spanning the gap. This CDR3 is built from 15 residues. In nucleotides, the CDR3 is TGTGCCAGTAGGGGGATACAGGGAGGCAAAAACATTCAGTACTTC. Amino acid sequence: CASRGIQGGKNIQYF.

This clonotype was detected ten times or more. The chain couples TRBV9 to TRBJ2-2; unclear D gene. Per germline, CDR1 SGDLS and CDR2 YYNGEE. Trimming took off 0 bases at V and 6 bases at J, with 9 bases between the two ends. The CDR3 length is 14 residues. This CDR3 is CASSVGSWAGELFF. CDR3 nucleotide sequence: TGTGCCAGCAGCGTAGGCTCTTGGGCCGGGGAGCTGTTTTTT.

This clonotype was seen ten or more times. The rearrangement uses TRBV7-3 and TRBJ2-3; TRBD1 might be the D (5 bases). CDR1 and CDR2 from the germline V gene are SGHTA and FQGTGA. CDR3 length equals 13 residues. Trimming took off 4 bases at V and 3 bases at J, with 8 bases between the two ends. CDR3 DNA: TGTGCCAGCAGCTGGACACGGACAGATACGCAGTATTTT. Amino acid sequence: CASSWTRTDTQYF. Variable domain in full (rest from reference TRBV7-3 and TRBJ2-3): GAGVSQTPSNKVTEKGKYVELRCDPISGHTALYWYRQSLGQGPEFLIYFQGTGAADDSGLPNDRFFAVRPEGSVSTLKIQRTERGDSAVYLCASSWTRTDTQYFGPGTRLTVL.

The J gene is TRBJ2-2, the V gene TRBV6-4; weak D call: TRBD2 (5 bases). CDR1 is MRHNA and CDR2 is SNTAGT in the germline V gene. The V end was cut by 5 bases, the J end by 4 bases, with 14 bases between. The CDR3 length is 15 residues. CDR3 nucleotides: TGTGCCAGCAGTCCGGAACCCGGAGGCACCGGGGAGCTGTTTTTT. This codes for CASSPEPGGTGELFF.

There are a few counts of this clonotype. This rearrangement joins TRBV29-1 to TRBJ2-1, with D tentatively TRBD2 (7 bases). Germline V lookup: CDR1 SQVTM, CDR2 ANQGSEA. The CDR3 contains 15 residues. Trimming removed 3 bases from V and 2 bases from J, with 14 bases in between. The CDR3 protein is CSVEGGAETYNEQFF. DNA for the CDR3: TGCAGCGTTGAGGGGGGGGCGGAGACCTACAATGAGCAGTTCTTC.

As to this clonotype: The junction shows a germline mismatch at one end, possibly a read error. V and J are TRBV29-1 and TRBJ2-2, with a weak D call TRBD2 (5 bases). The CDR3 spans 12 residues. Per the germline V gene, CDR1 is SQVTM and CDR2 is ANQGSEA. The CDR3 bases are TGCAGCGCCGACGAGGGCCCCGGGGAGATGTTTTTT. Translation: CSADEGPGEMFF.

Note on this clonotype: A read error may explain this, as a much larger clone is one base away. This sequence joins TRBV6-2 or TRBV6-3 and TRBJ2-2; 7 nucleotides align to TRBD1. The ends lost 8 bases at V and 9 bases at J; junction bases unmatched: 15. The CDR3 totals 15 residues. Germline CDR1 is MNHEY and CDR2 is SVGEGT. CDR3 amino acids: CASVPGTVEAWELFF. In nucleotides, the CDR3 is TGTGCCAGCGTCCCCGGGACAGTCGAAGCCTGGGAGCTGTTTTTT.

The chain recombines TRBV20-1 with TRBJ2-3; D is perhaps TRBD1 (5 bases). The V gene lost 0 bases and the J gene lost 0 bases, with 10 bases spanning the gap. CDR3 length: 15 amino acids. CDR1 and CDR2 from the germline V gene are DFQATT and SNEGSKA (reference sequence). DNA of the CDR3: TGCAGTGCTAGAGACAGGGTGATTAGCACAGATACGCAGTATTTT. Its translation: CSARDRVISTDTQYF.